This TCR beta chain is drawn from a study of long-term antiretroviral therapy in people with HIV. Study outcomes and limitations: Pre-ART clonal expansion yielded clones that dominated the repertoire at all time points.

Researchers report immunoSEQ v3.0 was run at survey level. Samples were sequenced targeting about 35,000-55,000 T-cell genomes each. TCRdb keeps only in-frame clones here, not all; method: immunoSEQ multiplex PCR. The sample carries 10,000 to 14,000 clones, more than 85% recorded once. Concerning this clone: What it binds is unknown.

Cryopreserved PBMC, at 1-10 million per sample, were present before DNA extraction. Germline loops: CDR1 KGHSH, CDR2 LQKENI. V shed 0 bases and J shed 3 bases, with 6 bases lying between them. This CDR3 has 13 residues. The chain combines TRBV18 with TRBJ2-7; D remains unclear. The source of this sequence is a woman in her thirties or forties with HIV. The sequencing here drew on unsorted PBMCs, taken 0.2 years before starting antiretroviral therapy. CDR3 residues: CASSPPGVYEQYF. DNA of the CDR3: TGTGCCAGCTCACCACCGGGCGTCTACGAGCAGTACTTC.